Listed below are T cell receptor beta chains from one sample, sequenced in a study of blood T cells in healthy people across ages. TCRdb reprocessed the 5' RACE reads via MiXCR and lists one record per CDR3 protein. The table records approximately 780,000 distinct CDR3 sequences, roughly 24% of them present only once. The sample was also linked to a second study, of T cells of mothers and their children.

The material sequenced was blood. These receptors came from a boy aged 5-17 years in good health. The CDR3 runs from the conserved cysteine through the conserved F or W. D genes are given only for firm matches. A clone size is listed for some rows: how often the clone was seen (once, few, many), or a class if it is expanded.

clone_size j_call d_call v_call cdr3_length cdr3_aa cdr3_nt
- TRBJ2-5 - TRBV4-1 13 CASSQFGRQTQYF TGCGCCAGCAGCCAATTCGGGCGGCAGACCCAGTACTTC
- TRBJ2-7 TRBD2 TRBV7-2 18 CASSSPGVIAGETYEQYF TGTGCCAGCAGCTCCCCTGGGGTAATAGCGGGGGAGACCTACGAGCAGTACTTC
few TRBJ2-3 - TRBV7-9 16 CASSLERAIRTDTQYF TGTGCCAGCAGCTTAGAAAGAGCCATACGCACAGATACGCAGTATTTT
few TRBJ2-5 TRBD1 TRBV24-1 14 CATSDPGTGETQYF TGTGCCACCAGTGATCCCGGGACAGGAGAGACCCAGTACTTC
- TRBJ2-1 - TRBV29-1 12 CSGARPYNEQFF TGCAGTGGTGCCCGCCCCTACAATGAGCAGTTCTTC
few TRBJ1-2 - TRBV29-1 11 CSVQEVYGYTF TGCAGCGTCCAGGAGGTCTATGGCTACACCTTC
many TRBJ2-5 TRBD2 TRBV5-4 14 CASKTGLAIETQYF TGTGCCAGCAAAACGGGACTAGCGATCGAGACCCAGTACTTC
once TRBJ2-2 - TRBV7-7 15 CASSLGTVVTRELFF TGTGCCAGCAGCTTAGGGACAGTTGTCACCAGGGAGCTGTTTTTT
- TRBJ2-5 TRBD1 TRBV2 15 CASSARTGGMETQYF TGTGCCAGCAGTGCCAGGACAGGGGGCATGGAGACCCAGTACTTC
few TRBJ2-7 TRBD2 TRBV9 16 CASSPLNRGPGGEQYF TGTGCCAGCAGCCCATTAAACCGGGGCCCGGGGGGCGAGCAGTACTTC
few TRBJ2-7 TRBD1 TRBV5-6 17 CASSWLARTGGGDEQYF TGTGCCAGCAGCTGGCTTGCGAGAACAGGGGGCGGCGACGAGCAGTACTTC
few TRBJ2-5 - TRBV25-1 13 CASSEPVQETQYF TGTGCCAGCAGTGAACCGGTTCAAGAGACCCAGTACTTC
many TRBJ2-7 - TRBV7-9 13 CASSSRGSYEQYF TGTGCCAGCAGCTCCCGGGGGTCCTACGAGCAGTACTTC
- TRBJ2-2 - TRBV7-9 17 CASTLRGDSQNTGELFF TGTGCCAGCACCCTCAGGGGGGACAGTCAGAACACCGGGGAGCTGTTTTTT
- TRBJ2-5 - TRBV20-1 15 CSARDMRGGQETQYF TGCAGTGCTAGAGATATGAGGGGGGGCCAAGAGACCCAGTACTTC
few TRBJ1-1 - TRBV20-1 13 CSAGLPQNTEAFF TGCAGTGCTGGGTTACCCCAGAACACCGAAGCTTTCTTT
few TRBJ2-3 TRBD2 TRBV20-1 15 CSARDGGGVADTQYF TGCAGTGCTAGAGATGGCGGGGGGGTAGCAGATACGCAGTATTTT
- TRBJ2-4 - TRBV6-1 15 CASSDHRGGTDIQYF TGTGCCAGCAGTGATCACAGGGGGGGAACGGACATTCAGTACTTC
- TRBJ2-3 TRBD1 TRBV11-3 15 CASSPRTGGNDTQYF TGTGCCAGCAGCCCTCGGACAGGGGGCAATGATACGCAGTATTTT
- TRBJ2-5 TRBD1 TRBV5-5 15 CASSSGQGAWETQYF TGTGCCAGCAGCTCAGGACAGGGGGCTTGGGAGACCCAGTACTTC